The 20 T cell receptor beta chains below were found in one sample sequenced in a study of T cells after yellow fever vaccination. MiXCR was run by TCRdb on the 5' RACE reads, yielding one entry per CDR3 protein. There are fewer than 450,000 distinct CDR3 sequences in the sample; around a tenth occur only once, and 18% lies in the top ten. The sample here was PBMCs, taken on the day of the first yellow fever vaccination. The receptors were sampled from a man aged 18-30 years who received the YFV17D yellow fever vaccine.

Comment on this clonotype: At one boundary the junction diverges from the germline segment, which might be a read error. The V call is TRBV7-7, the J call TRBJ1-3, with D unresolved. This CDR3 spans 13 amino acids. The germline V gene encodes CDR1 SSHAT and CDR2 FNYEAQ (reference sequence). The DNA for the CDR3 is TGTGCTAGCAGCCCCGAGCCGGGAAACACCATATATTTT. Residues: CASSPEPGNTIYF.

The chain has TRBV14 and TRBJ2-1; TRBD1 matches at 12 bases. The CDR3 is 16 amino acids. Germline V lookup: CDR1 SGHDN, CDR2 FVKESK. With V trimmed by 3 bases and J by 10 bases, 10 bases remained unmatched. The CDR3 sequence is CASSHFSGTGGWEQFF. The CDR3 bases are TGTGCCAGCAGCCATTTTTCCGGGACAGGGGGCTGGGAGCAGTTCTTC.

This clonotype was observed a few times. CDR3 DNA sequence: TGTGCCACCGCCCCCCCCCAGGCAGCACATGGCTACACCTTC. Translation gives CATAPPQAAHGYTF. This chain connects TRBV7-2 to TRBJ1-2; D is ambiguous. Germline CDR1 is SGHTA and CDR2 is FQGNSA. This CDR3 contains 14 residues. Trimming cost V 10 bases and J 6 bases, with 21 bases left between them. The full variable domain, in which reference TRBV7-2 and TRBJ1-2 provide the parts outside the CDR3, is GAGVSQSPSNKVTEKGKDVELRCDPISGHTALYWYRQSLGQGLEFLIYFQGNSAPDKSGLPSDRFSAERTGGSVSTLTIQRTQQEDSAVYLCATAPPQAAHGYTFGSGTRLTVV.

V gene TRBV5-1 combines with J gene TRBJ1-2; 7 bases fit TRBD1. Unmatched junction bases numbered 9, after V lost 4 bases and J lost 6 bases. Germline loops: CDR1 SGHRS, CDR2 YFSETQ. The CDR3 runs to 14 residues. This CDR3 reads CASSPGTALDGYTF. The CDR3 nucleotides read TGCGCCAGCAGCCCAGGGACAGCACTTGATGGCTACACCTTC.

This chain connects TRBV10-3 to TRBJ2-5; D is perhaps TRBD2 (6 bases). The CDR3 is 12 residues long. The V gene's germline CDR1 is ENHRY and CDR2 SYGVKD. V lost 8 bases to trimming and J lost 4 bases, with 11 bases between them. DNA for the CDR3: TGTGCCATCGGGGCGGGGAGAGAGACCCAGTACTTC. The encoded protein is CAIGAGRETQYF.

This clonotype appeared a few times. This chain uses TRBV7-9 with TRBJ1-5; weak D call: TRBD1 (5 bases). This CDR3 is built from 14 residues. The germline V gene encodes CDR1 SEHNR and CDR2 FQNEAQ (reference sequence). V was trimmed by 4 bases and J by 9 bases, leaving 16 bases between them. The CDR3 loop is CASSSGTEIWPQHF. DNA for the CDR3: TGTGCCAGCAGCTCTGGGACCGAAATTTGGCCCCAGCATTTT.

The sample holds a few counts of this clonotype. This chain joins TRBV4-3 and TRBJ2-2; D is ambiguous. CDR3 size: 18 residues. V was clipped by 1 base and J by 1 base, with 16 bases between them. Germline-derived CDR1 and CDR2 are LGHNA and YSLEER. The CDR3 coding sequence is TGCGCCAGCAGCCAAGTAAATATGGTTCGGCTGAACACCGGGGAGCTGTTTTTT. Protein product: CASSQVNMVRLNTGELFF.

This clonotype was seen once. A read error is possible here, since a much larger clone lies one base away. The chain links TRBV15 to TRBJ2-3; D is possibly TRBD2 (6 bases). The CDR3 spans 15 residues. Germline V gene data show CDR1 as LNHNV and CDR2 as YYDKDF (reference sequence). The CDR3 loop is CTTSRREGVFVTQYF. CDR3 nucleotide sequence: TGTACCACCAGCAGGAGGGAAGGTGTTTTCGTTACGCAGTATTTT.

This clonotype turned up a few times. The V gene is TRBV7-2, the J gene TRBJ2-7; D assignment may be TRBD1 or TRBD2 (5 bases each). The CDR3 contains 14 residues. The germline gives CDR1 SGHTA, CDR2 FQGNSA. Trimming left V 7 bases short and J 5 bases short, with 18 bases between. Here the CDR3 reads CASNLGPDGNEQYF. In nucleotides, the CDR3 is TGTGCCAGCAATTTGGGACCGGACGGCAACGAGCAGTACTTC. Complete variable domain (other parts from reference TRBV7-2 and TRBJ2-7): GAGVSQSPSNKVTEKGKDVELRCDPISGHTALYWYRQSLGQGLEFLIYFQGNSAPDKSGLPSDRFSAERTGGSVSTLTIQRTQQEDSAVYLCASNLGPDGNEQYFGPGTRLTVT.

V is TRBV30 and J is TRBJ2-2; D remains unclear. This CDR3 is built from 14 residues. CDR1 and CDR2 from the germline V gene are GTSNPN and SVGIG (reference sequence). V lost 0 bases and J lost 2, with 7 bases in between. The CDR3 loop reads CAWSVSPNTGELFF. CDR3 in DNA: TGTGCCTGGAGTGTGTCCCCTAACACCGGGGAGCTGTTTTTT.

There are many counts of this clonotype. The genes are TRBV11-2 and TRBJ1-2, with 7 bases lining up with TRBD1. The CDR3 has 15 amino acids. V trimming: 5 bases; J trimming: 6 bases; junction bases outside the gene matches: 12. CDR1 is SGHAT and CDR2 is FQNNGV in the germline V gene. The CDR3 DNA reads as TGTGCCAGCAGCCAGGGGGTCGGCAGGGGCCATGGCTACACCTTC. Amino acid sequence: CASSQGVGRGHGYTF.

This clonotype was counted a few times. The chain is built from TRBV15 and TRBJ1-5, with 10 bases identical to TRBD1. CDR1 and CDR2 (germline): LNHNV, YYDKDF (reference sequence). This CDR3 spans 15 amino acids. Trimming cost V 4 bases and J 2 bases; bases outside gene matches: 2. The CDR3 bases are TGTGCCACCAGCAAGGACAGGGGGGGCAATCAGCCCCAGCATTTT. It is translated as CATSKDRGGNQPQHF. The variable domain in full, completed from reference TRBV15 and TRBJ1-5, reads DAMVIQNPRYQVTQFGKPVTLSCSQTLNHNVMYWYQQKSSQAPKLLFHYYDKDFNNEADTPDNFQSRRPNTSFCFLDIRSPGLGDTAMYLCATSKDRGGNQPQHFGDGTRLSIL.

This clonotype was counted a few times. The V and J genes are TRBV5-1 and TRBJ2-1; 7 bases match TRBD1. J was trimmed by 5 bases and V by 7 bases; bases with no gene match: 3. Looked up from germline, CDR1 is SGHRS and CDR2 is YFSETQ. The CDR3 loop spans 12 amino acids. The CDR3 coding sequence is TGCGCCAGCCAGACAGGGCACAATGAGCAGTTCTTC. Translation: CASQTGHNEQFF. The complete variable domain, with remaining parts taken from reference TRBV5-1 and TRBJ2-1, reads KAGVTQTPRYLIKTRGQQVTLSCSPISGHRSVSWYQQTPGQGLQFLFEYFSETQRNKGNFPGRFSGRQFSNSRSEMNVSTLELGDSALYLCASQTGHNEQFFGPGTRLTVL.

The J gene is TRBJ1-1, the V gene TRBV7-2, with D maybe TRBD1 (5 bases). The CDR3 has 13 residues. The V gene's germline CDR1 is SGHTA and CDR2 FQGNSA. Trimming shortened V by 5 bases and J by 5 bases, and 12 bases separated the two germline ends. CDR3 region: CASSPRRGTEAFF. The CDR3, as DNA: TGTGCCAGCAGCCCCCGACGGGGGACTGAAGCTTTCTTT.

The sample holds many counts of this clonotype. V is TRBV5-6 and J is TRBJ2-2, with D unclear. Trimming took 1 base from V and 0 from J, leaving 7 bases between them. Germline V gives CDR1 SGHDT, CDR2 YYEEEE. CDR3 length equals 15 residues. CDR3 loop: CASSLLTANTGELFF. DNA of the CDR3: TGTGCCAGCAGCTTGCTCACAGCGAACACCGGGGAGCTGTTTTTT.

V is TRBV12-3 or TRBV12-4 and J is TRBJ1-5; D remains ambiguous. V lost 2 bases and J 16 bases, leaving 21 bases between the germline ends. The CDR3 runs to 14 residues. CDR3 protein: CASSLLPGPDWGHF. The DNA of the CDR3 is TGTGCCAGCAGTTTATTGCCCGGGCCCGACTGGGGACATTTT.

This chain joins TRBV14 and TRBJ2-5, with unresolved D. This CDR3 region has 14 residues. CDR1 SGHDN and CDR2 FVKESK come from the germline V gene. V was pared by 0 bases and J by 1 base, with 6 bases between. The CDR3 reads CASSQELGQETQYF. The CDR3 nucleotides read TGTGCCAGCAGCCAAGAGTTGGGCCAAGAGACCCAGTACTTC.

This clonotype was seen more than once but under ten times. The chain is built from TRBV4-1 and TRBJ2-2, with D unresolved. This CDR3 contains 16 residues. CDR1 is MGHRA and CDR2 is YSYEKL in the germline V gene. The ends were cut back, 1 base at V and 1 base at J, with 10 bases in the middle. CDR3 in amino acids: CASSQVFPENTGELFF. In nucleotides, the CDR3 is TGCGCCAGCAGCCAAGTTTTCCCGGAGAACACCGGGGAGCTGTTTTTT.

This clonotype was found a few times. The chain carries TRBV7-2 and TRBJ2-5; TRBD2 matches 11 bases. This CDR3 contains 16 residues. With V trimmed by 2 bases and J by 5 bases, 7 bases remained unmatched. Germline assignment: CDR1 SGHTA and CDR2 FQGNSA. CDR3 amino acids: CASSLSSGGAFETQYF. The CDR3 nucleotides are TGTGCCAGCAGCTTAAGTAGCGGGGGGGCATTTGAGACCCAGTACTTC.

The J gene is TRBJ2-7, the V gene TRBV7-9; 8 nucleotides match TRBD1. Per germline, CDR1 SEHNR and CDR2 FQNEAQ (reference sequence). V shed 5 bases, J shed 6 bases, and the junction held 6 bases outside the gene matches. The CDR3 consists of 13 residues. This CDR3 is CASSQTDRGEQYF. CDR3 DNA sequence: TGTGCCAGCAGCCAAACTGACAGGGGCGAGCAGTACTTC.